The 32 T cell receptor beta chains reported below all come from one sample, sequenced in a study of graft-versus-host responses after intestinal transplantation. Repertoires were generated with immunoSEQ multiplex PCR, while TCRdb's copy carries only in-frame clones and drops some. The sample carries about 37,000 clones, roughly 87% recorded once. Grafts had their tissue processed, releasing intraepithelial and lamina propria lymphocytes. Here the sequenced sample was ileum tissue, taken more than 200 days after intestinal transplant. These TCRs come from a human patient who received an intestinal transplant, so some T cells may come from the graft donor.

The gene calls are TRBV5-1 and TRBJ2-2; D remains unclear. Germline-derived CDR1 and CDR2 are SGHRS and YFSETQ. V was clipped by 0 bases and J by 3 bases, with 6 bases between them. This CDR3 is 14 amino acids long. This chain's CDR3 is CASSLATDTGELFF. The CDR3 coding sequence is TGCGCCAGCAGCTTGGCCACAGACACCGGGGAGCTGTTTTTT.

CDR3 sequence (DNA): TGTGCCAGCAGTTTATGGTCAAGGGGGCAGTACTTC. As protein: CASSLWSRGQYF. The V call is TRBV28, the J call TRBJ2-7; a weak D match, TRBD1 (5 bases). This CDR3 is 12 amino acids long. V was clipped by 0 bases and J by 9 bases, with 9 bases between them. From germline, CDR1 is MDHEN and CDR2 SYDVKM.

The genes are TRBV5-1 and TRBJ1-1; possible D gene TRBD1, 6 bases. Germline assignment: CDR1 SGHRS and CDR2 YFSETQ. V was pared by 3 bases and J by 0 bases, with 12 bases between. The CDR3 is 15 residues long. CDR3 region: CASSSPGTLNTEAFF. The CDR3 DNA follows: TGCGCCAGCAGCTCTCCCGGGACATTGAACACTGAAGCTTTCTTT. The full variable domain, with the rest looked up from reference TRBV5-1 and TRBJ1-1, is KAGVTQTPRYLIKTRGQQVTLSCSPISGHRSVSWYQQTPGQGLQFLFEYFSETQRNKGNFPGRFSGRQFSNSRSEMNVSTLELGDSALYLCASSSPGTLNTEAFFGQGTRLTVV.

The chain is built from TRBV7-9 and TRBJ1-4, with D unclear. The CDR3 sequence is 16 residues long. Trimming took off 1 base at V and 4 bases at J, with 13 bases between the two ends. In germline, CDR1 is SEHNR, CDR2 FQNEAQ (reference sequence). The CDR3 loop is CASSLVEAGLNEKLFF. CDR3 DNA sequence: TGTGCCAGCAGCTTAGTTGAGGCAGGCCTTAATGAAAAACTGTTTTTT.

V and J are TRBV28 and TRBJ2-5; 9 bases align to TRBD2. Germline CDR1 is MDHEN and CDR2 is SYDVKM. The CDR3 has 15 residues. After removal of 4 bases from V and 5 bases from J, the junction contained 8 bases not matched to a gene. As DNA, the CDR3 is TGTGCCAGCAGTTCACTCGCGGGAGGGGGGGAGACCCAGTACTTC. It encodes CASSSLAGGGETQYF.

The chain employs TRBV7-6 and TRBJ1-1; 7 bases agree with TRBD1. The CDR3 length is 13 residues. Germline CDR1 SGHVS, CDR2 FNYEAQ. After removal of 3 bases from V and 3 bases from J, the junction contained 1 base not matched to a gene. CDR3 DNA: TGTGCCAGCAGCTTCACAGGGGACACTGAAGCTTTCTTT. Residues: CASSFTGDTEAFF.

This sequence joins TRBV6-1 and TRBJ1-5; the match to TRBD1 covers 11 bases. The CDR3 spans 16 residues. The trim removed 0 bases at V and 9 bases at J, leaving 7 bases unmatched. Germline CDR1 is MNHNS and CDR2 is SASEGT. The CDR3 here is CASSEAGTGGRLPQHF. The CDR3 DNA reads as TGTGCCAGCAGTGAAGCGGGGACAGGGGGGAGATTGCCCCAGCATTTT.

The chain employs TRBV19 and TRBJ2-1; no definite D call. The V gene lost 7 bases and the J gene lost 3 bases, with 19 bases spanning the gap. The germline V gene has CDR1 LNHDA and CDR2 SQIVND (reference sequence). The CDR3 runs 16 residues. CDR3 DNA: TGTGCCAGTAAGGAACAGCTCACCCCTTTCTACAATGAGCAGTTCTTC. Translated, it gives CASKEQLTPFYNEQFF. The variable domain in full, completed from reference TRBV19 and TRBJ2-1, reads DGGITQSPKYLFRKEGQNVTLSCEQNLNHDAMYWYRQDPGQGLRLIYYSQIVNDFQKGDIAEGYSVSREKKESFPLTVTSAQKNPTAFYLCASKEQLTPFYNEQFFGPGTRLTVL.

This clone is medium-sized (0.01 to 0.1%) in the sample. The chain is built from TRBV6-4 and TRBJ1-1, with 8 bases that match TRBD1. Per germline, CDR1 MRHNA and CDR2 SNTAGT. Losses at the gene ends were 3 bases for V and 1 base for J; bases not matched to a gene: 4. The CDR3 is 15 amino acids. In DNA form, the CDR3 reads TGTGCCAGCAGTGAAACAGGGGGGGCGAACACTGAAGCTTTCTTT. Translating gives CASSETGGANTEAFF.

This clone was recorded once. V is TRBV5-4 and J is TRBJ2-1; D gene unclear. Germline V gene lookup returns CDR1 SGHNT and CDR2 YYREEE (reference sequence). Trimming cost V 1 base and J 5 bases, with 4 bases left between them. This CDR3 comprises 12 residues. This CDR3 is CASSLHNNEQFF. The CDR3 nucleotides read TGTGCCAGCAGCTTGCACAACAATGAGCAGTTCTTC. The full variable domain, in which reference TRBV5-4 and TRBJ2-1 provide the parts outside the CDR3, is ETGVTQSPTHLIKTRGQQVTLRCSSQSGHNTVSWYQQALGQGPQFIFQYYREEENGRGNFPPRFSGLQFPNYSSELNVNALELDDSALYLCASSLHNNEQFFGPGTRLTVL.

The chain couples TRBV7-3 to TRBJ2-2, with 9 bases fitting TRBD1. After removal of 7 bases from V and 3 bases from J, the junction contained 6 bases not matched to a gene. Germline CDR1 SGHTA, CDR2 FQGTGA. The CDR3 covers 15 residues. The chain's CDR3 is CASTAGDRDTGELFF. For the CDR3, the DNA is TGTGCCAGCACCGCCGGGGACAGGGACACCGGGGAGCTGTTTTTT.

The gene calls are TRBV6-1 and TRBJ2-3; TRBD1 matches 7 bases. Germline V gives CDR1 MNHNS, CDR2 SASEGT. This CDR3 comprises 14 residues. The trim removed 6 bases at V and 1 base at J, leaving 4 bases unmatched. This CDR3 reads CASRRDRRTDTQYF. Here the CDR3 DNA reads TGTGCCAGCAGGAGGGACAGACGCACAGATACGCAGTATTTT.

The CDR3 DNA reads as TGTGCCAGCAGCTGGGGGACAGGGATCTACGAGCAGTACTTC. Translating gives CASSWGTGIYEQYF. The chain carries TRBV5-6 and TRBJ2-7, with 9 bases matching TRBD1. V was pared by 3 bases and J by 3 bases, with 4 bases of the junction left unmatched. The germline gives CDR1 SGHDT, CDR2 YYEEEE. This CDR3 comprises 14 residues.

The chain recombines TRBV29-1 with TRBJ2-5; D not resolved. CDR1 is SQVTM, CDR2 ANQGSEA, per germline. V lost 4 bases, J lost 0 bases, and 12 bases lay in between. This CDR3 has 14 amino acids. The CDR3 DNA follows: TGCAGCGTTGGGGGTCCTTCGAACCAAGAGACCCAGTACTTC. As protein: CSVGGPSNQETQYF.

This rearrangement joins TRBV2 to TRBJ2-7, with a tentative D call TRBD1 (6 bases). The germline V and J ends were trimmed by 5 bases and 4 bases, with 12 bases remaining between them. This CDR3 has 13 amino acids. From germline, CDR1 is SNHLY and CDR2 FYNNEI. The CDR3 nucleotides read TGTGCCAGCAGTTCGACAGGTCGGTACGAGCAGTACTTC. It codes for CASSSTGRYEQYF.

This chain links TRBV28 with TRBJ2-3; a possible D gene is TRBD2 (6 bases). V lost 3 bases, J lost 5 bases, and 12 bases lay in between. The CDR3 totals 14 residues. Germline assignment: CDR1 MDHEN and CDR2 SYDVKM. Here the CDR3 DNA reads TGTGCCAGCAGTTTGGTACAGACTAGAGATACGCAGTATTTT. The encoded protein is CASSLVQTRDTQYF.

The chain combines TRBV7-9 with TRBJ1-2; 8 bases are shared with TRBD1. Trimming removed 4 bases from V and 6 bases from J; junction bases left unmatched: 1. Germline V lookup: CDR1 SEHNR, CDR2 FQNEAQ (reference sequence). This CDR3 spans 12 amino acids. CDR3 nucleotides: TGTGCCAGCAGCTCGACAGGGGATGGCTACACCTTC. Its translation is CASSSTGDGYTF.

The chain employs TRBV9 and TRBJ1-2, with 9 bases identical to TRBD1. Germline V CDR1 and CDR2: SGDLS, YYNGEE. This CDR3 contains 14 residues. J gave up 3 bases and V 7 bases, and 7 bases lay outside the gene matches. CDR3 sequence: CASGQGIGDYGYTF. DNA for the CDR3: TGTGCCAGCGGACAGGGGATAGGGGACTATGGCTACACCTTC.

The chain combines TRBV9 with TRBJ2-5; perhaps D is TRBD1 or TRBD2 (5 bases each). The CDR3 is 14 amino acids. CDR1 is SGDLS, CDR2 YYNGEE, per germline. Trimming took 0 bases from V and 5 from J, leaving 11 bases between them. As DNA, the CDR3 is TGTGCCAGCAGCGTAGGCCATTGGGGGGAGACCCAGTACTTC. Protein product: CASSVGHWGETQYF.

The chain recombines TRBV5-1 with TRBJ2-7, with TRBD1 identical over 7 bases. Germline CDR1 reads SGHRS; CDR2 reads YFSETQ. The CDR3 spans 13 residues. The ends lost 0 bases at V and 7 bases at J; junction bases unmatched: 4. The CDR3 bases are TGCGCCAGCAGCTTGGAGGGGGCAGGGGAGCAGTACTTC. This gives the protein CASSLEGAGEQYF.

The chain joins TRBV5-1 to TRBJ1-5; D is unresolved. This CDR3 contains 13 residues. Germline V CDR1 and CDR2: SGHRS, YFSETQ. Trimming removed 0 bases at V and 5 bases at J, with 6 bases between. In DNA form, the CDR3 reads TGCGCCAGCAGCTTGGGTAGGGATCAGCCCCAGCATTTT. It is translated as CASSLGRDQPQHF.

V is TRBV9 and J is TRBJ1-2; 7 bases map to TRBD1. CDR1 is SGDLS, CDR2 YYNGEE, per germline. The ends lost 0 bases at V and 2 bases at J; junction bases unmatched: 10. CDR3 length equals 17 residues. The CDR3 DNA reads TGTGCCAGCAGCGTAGGCGGACAGGTCTCCGGCAACTATGGCTACACCTTC. This codes for CASSVGGQVSGNYGYTF.

The chain uses TRBV2 and TRBJ1-3; D gene unclear. Trimming removed 8 bases at V and 2 bases at J, with 7 bases between. This CDR3 is built from 12 residues. Germline V lookup: CDR1 SNHLY, CDR2 FYNNEI. CDR3 bases: TGTGCCAGCGCAGGCACTGGAAACACCATATATTTT. It translates to CASAGTGNTIYF.

In its sample, this clone was seen once. The chain recombines TRBV18 with TRBJ2-7; 7 bases map to TRBD2. The germline V gene encodes CDR1 KGHSH and CDR2 LQKENI. This CDR3 spans 13 amino acids. Germline trimming cut 1 base from V and 7 bases from J; bases unmatched to any gene: 4. The CDR3 DNA follows: TGTGCCAGCTCACCACATTCGGGGGGAGAGCAGTACTTC. Protein sequence: CASSPHSGGEQYF.

The chain has TRBV2 and TRBJ2-1; TRBD1 is a possible D gene (5 bases). The CDR3 runs 12 residues. V was trimmed by 7 bases and J by 10 bases, leaving 14 bases between them. CDR1 SNHLY and CDR2 FYNNEI come from the germline V gene. The CDR3 spells CASTGFGREQFF. The CDR3 coding sequence is TGTGCCAGCACAGGGTTTGGGCGGGAGCAGTTCTTC. Full variable domain (outside the CDR3, taken from reference TRBV2 and TRBJ2-1): EPEVTQTPSHQVTQMGQEVILRCVPISNHLYFYWYRQILGQKVEFLVSFYNNEISEKSEIFDDQFSVERPDGSNFTLKIRSTKLEDSAMYFCASTGFGREQFFGPGTRLTVL.

This chain joins TRBV5-1 and TRBJ2-5; TRBD1 matches 8 bases. V lost 4 bases and J lost 7; bases outside the gene matches: 9. This CDR3 contains 14 residues. The germline V gene encodes CDR1 SGHRS and CDR2 YFSETQ. CDR3 sequence reads: CASSAGQDGGTQYF. Here the CDR3 DNA reads TGCGCCAGCAGCGCGGGACAGGACGGAGGGACCCAGTACTTC.

The rearrangement joins TRBV27 to TRBJ1-2; D remains unclear. V dropped 5 bases and J dropped 3 bases, with 25 bases sitting between them. In germline, CDR1 is MNHEY, CDR2 SMNVEV (reference sequence). CDR3 length: 18 amino acids. The CDR3 DNA is TGTGCCAGCAGTCCTCTCCCTACAGCGGCAGGAGAAGACTATGGCTACACCTTC. Encoded protein: CASSPLPTAAGEDYGYTF.

This clone was detected only a few times. The V gene is TRBV5-1, the J gene TRBJ2-5; 8 nucleotides match TRBD2. This CDR3 is built from 14 residues. Germline V lookup: CDR1 SGHRS, CDR2 YFSETQ. V dropped 2 bases and J dropped 3; count of bases not matched to a gene: 3. This CDR3 reads CASSFGGGKETQYF. DNA of the CDR3: TGCGCCAGCAGCTTTGGCGGGGGGAAAGAGACCCAGTACTTC.

V is TRBV27 and J is TRBJ1-5; D might be TRBD1 (5 bases). Deletions cut 0 bases from V and 5 bases from J, with 14 bases between. CDR3 size: 16 residues. CDR1 MNHEY and CDR2 SMNVEV come from the germline V gene (reference sequence). The CDR3 spells CASSLSSGRGDQPQHF. The CDR3 DNA reads TGTGCCAGCAGTTTATCGTCCGGACGGGGGGATCAGCCCCAGCATTTT.

CDR3 residues: CASSLALQVNTGELFF. The CDR3 nucleotides read TGTGCCAGCAGCTTAGCGCTGCAGGTGAACACCGGGGAGCTGTTTTTT. The chain uses TRBV7-8 and TRBJ2-2; D ambiguous. The V gene lost 0 bases and the J gene lost 1 base, with 9 bases spanning the gap. Germline loops: CDR1 SGHVS, CDR2 FQNEAQ. The CDR3 loop spans 16 amino acids.

This clone was seen only a few times. The chain joins TRBV5-1 to TRBJ2-3; 10 bases line up with TRBD2. This CDR3 region has 17 residues. Looked up from germline, CDR1 is SGHRS and CDR2 is YFSETQ. V gave up 3 bases and J gave up 1 base; unmatched junction bases: 8. This chain's CDR3 is CASSSTSGRSGTDTQYF. In DNA form, the CDR3 reads TGCGCCAGCAGCTCGACTAGCGGGCGCTCGGGCACAGATACGCAGTATTTT.

This clone was picked up a small number of times. CDR3: CASSIGGIWTDTQYF. In DNA form, the CDR3 reads TGTGCCAGTAGTATAGGTGGAATCTGGACAGATACGCAGTATTTT. The chain couples TRBV19 to TRBJ2-3; D uncertain. CDR3 length: 15 residues. V was trimmed by 1 base and J by 3 bases, leaving 11 bases between them. Germline CDR1 reads LNHDA; CDR2 reads SQIVND (reference sequence).